These T cell receptor beta chains were read from a single sample in a study of blood T cell repertoires in COVID-19. TCRdb's copy holds only in-frame clones and misses some; the assay was immunoSEQ multiplex PCR. This table has around 190,000 clones, about nine tenths appearing once. Specimen: peripheral blood. These receptors were taken from a man younger than 40 with acute or convalescent COVID-19. Each CDR3 is given with its conserved first and last residue. The order of the fields is clone size, J gene, D gene, V gene, CDR3 protein, CDR3 DNA. A D gene is named only where the DNA matches it firmly. Clone sizes are given selectively: once, few, many, or a class where the clone is expanded.

abundance: .; j_gene: TRBJ2-7; d_gene: .; v_gene: TRBV11-2; CDR3aa: CASSLGGHGAYEQYF; CDR3nt: TGTGCCAGCAGCTTAGGAGGCCACGGAGCCTACGAGCAGTACTTC
abundance: .; j_gene: TRBJ2-2; d_gene: TRBD1; v_gene: TRBV5-1; CDR3aa: CASSSTPQGANTGELFF; CDR3nt: TGCGCCAGCAGCTCCACCCCACAGGGGGCGAACACCGGGGAGCTGTTTTTT
abundance: .; j_gene: TRBJ2-7; d_gene: TRBD2; v_gene: TRBV15; CDR3aa: CATSGGGEQYF; CDR3nt: TGTGCCACCAGCGGGGGGGGAGAGCAGTACTTC
abundance: .; j_gene: TRBJ1-1; d_gene: .; v_gene: TRBV5-1; CDR3aa: CASRRQENTEAFF; CDR3nt: TGCGCCAGCCGGAGACAGGAGAACACTGAAGCTTTCTTT
abundance: .; j_gene: TRBJ2-6; d_gene: TRBD1; v_gene: TRBV5-1; CDR3aa: CASSRDRGDGANVLTF; CDR3nt: TGCGCCAGCAGTCGGGACAGGGGGGATGGGGCCAACGTCCTGACTTTC
abundance: .; j_gene: TRBJ1-5; d_gene: TRBD1; v_gene: TRBV6-5; CDR3aa: CASEGQLVQPQHF; CDR3nt: TGTGCCAGCGAGGGACAGTTGGTTCAGCCCCAGCATTTT
abundance: few; j_gene: TRBJ1-5; d_gene: TRBD1; v_gene: TRBV5-1; CDR3aa: CAIGQGEILKSNQPQHF; CDR3nt: TGCGCCATAGGACAGGGAGAGATCCTAAAGAGCAATCAGCCCCAGCATTTT
abundance: .; j_gene: TRBJ2-2; d_gene: .; v_gene: TRBV5-1; CDR3aa: CASSWTGTQNTGELFF; CDR3nt: TGCGCCAGCAGCTGGACCGGGACTCAGAACACCGGGGAGCTGTTTTTT
abundance: .; j_gene: TRBJ1-4; d_gene: TRBD1; v_gene: TRBV3-1/TRBV3-2; CDR3aa: CASSQAGGFERLFF; CDR3nt: TGTGCCAGCAGCCAGGCAGGGGGCTTTGAAAGACTGTTTTTT
abundance: .; j_gene: TRBJ1-2; d_gene: .; v_gene: TRBV28; CDR3aa: CASSLPQQGSYGYTF; CDR3nt: TGTGCCAGCAGTTTACCCCAACAGGGTTCTTATGGCTACACCTTC
abundance: .; j_gene: TRBJ1-6; d_gene: TRBD1; v_gene: TRBV28; CDR3aa: CASSFPGQNSPLHF; CDR3nt: TGTGCCAGCAGTTTCCCGGGACAGAATTCACCCCTCCACTTT
abundance: .; j_gene: TRBJ1-2; d_gene: TRBD1; v_gene: TRBV5-1; CDR3aa: CASSRDRTTGYTF; CDR3nt: TGCGCCAGCAGCCGGGACAGGACGACGGGCTACACCTTC
abundance: .; j_gene: TRBJ1-5; d_gene: .; v_gene: TRBV7-8; CDR3aa: CASSLENLNQPQHF; CDR3nt: TGTGCCAGCAGCTTAGAAAACTTAAATCAGCCCCAGCATTTT
abundance: .; j_gene: TRBJ1-6; d_gene: TRBD1; v_gene: TRBV19; CDR3aa: CASSIEGTAILGNSPLHF; CDR3nt: TGTGCCAGTAGTATAGAGGGGACAGCCATCCTGGGAAATTCACCCCTCCACTTT
abundance: .; j_gene: TRBJ1-6; d_gene: .; v_gene: TRBV11-2; CDR3aa: CASTPFQGSPLHF; CDR3nt: TGTGCCAGCACCCCTTTTCAGGGCTCACCCCTCCACTTT
abundance: .; j_gene: TRBJ1-2; d_gene: TRBD1; v_gene: TRBV7-6; CDR3aa: CASSLLPGQGAEGYGYTF; CDR3nt: TGTGCCAGCAGCTTACTCCCGGGACAGGGGGCAGAAGGCTATGGCTACACCTTC
abundance: .; j_gene: TRBJ1-2; d_gene: TRBD1; v_gene: TRBV6-4; CDR3aa: CASIGPGTGADFNYGYTF; CDR3nt: TGTGCCAGCATTGGTCCTGGGACAGGGGCCGACTTTAACTATGGCTACACCTTC
abundance: .; j_gene: TRBJ2-3; d_gene: TRBD1; v_gene: TRBV5-1; CDR3aa: CASSPRQGSSTDTQYF; CDR3nt: TGCGCCAGCAGCCCACGACAGGGGAGCAGCACAGATACGCAGTATTTT
abundance: .; j_gene: TRBJ2-2; d_gene: TRBD1; v_gene: TRBV5-1; CDR3aa: CASSLVGDSGSGELFF; CDR3nt: TGCGCCAGCAGCTTGGTCGGGGACAGTGGGTCCGGGGAGCTGTTTTTT
abundance: .; j_gene: TRBJ2-3; d_gene: TRBD2; v_gene: TRBV4-1; CDR3aa: CASSQALAGATTDTQYF; CDR3nt: TGCGCCAGCAGCCAAGCCCTAGCGGGGGCGACCACAGATACGCAGTATTTT
abundance: .; j_gene: TRBJ1-4; d_gene: TRBD1; v_gene: TRBV4-1; CDR3aa: CASSLRDRGVLNEKLFF; CDR3nt: TGCGCCAGCAGCCTCCGGGACAGGGGCGTTCTTAATGAAAAACTGTTTTTT
abundance: .; j_gene: TRBJ1-1; d_gene: TRBD1; v_gene: TRBV28; CDR3aa: CASRSYRGSTEAFF; CDR3nt: TGTGCCAGCAGGAGTTACAGGGGGAGCACTGAAGCTTTCTTT
abundance: .; j_gene: TRBJ1-5; d_gene: TRBD1; v_gene: TRBV6-5; CDR3aa: CASRAGDRPQHF; CDR3nt: TGTGCCAGCAGGGCAGGGGACAGACCCCAGCATTTT
abundance: .; j_gene: TRBJ1-1; d_gene: .; v_gene: TRBV19; CDR3aa: CATSRVGRTEAFF; CDR3nt: TGTGCCACTTCAAGGGTGGGGAGGACTGAAGCTTTCTTT
abundance: .; j_gene: TRBJ1-6; d_gene: TRBD1; v_gene: TRBV28; CDR3aa: CASATRDRGNSPLHF; CDR3nt: TGTGCCAGCGCGACAAGGGACAGGGGGAATTCACCCCTCCACTTT
abundance: few; j_gene: TRBJ1-6; d_gene: TRBD1; v_gene: TRBV28; CDR3aa: CASISQGDSPLHF; CDR3nt: TGTGCCAGCATCTCACAGGGGGATTCACCCCTCCACTTT
abundance: .; j_gene: TRBJ1-2; d_gene: .; v_gene: TRBV3-1/TRBV3-2; CDR3aa: CASSQDLGARTNYGYTF; CDR3nt: TGTGCCAGCAGCCAAGATTTAGGGGCCAGGACCAACTATGGCTACACCTTC
abundance: .; j_gene: TRBJ2-3; d_gene: TRBD2; v_gene: TRBV10-3; CDR3aa: CAISGPEREDTDTQYF; CDR3nt: TGTGCCATCAGTGGCCCGGAGCGGGAGGATACAGATACGCAGTATTTT
abundance: .; j_gene: TRBJ1-2; d_gene: TRBD1; v_gene: TRBV28; CDR3aa: CASSPYNTTDRGPPYGYTF; CDR3nt: TGTGCCAGCAGTCCTTATAACACAACCGACAGGGGACCTCCTTATGGCTACACCTTC
abundance: few; j_gene: TRBJ1-6; d_gene: .; v_gene: TRBV29-1; CDR3aa: CSARAGQRDSPLHF; CDR3nt: TGCAGCGCTCGAGCCGGGCAGCGGGATTCACCCCTCCACTTT
abundance: .; j_gene: TRBJ1-5; d_gene: .; v_gene: TRBV6-1; CDR3aa: CASSDRSNQPQHF; CDR3nt: TGTGCCAGCAGTGACAGAAGCAATCAGCCCCAGCATTTT
abundance: .; j_gene: TRBJ1-3; d_gene: TRBD1; v_gene: TRBV4-1; CDR3aa: CASSQGQGVSGNTIYF; CDR3nt: TGCGCCAGCAGCCAGGGACAGGGGGTTTCTGGAAACACCATATATTTT
abundance: once; j_gene: TRBJ2-1; d_gene: .; v_gene: TRBV9; CDR3aa: CASSPYGEGGPYNEQFF; CDR3nt: TGTGCCAGCAGCCCCTACGGCGAGGGGGGGCCGTACAATGAGCAGTTCTTC
abundance: .; j_gene: TRBJ2-5; d_gene: .; v_gene: TRBV7-8; CDR3aa: CASSLARRQETQYF; CDR3nt: TGTGCCAGCAGCTTAGCGCGCAGGCAAGAGACCCAGTACTTC
abundance: .; j_gene: TRBJ2-2; d_gene: TRBD2; v_gene: TRBV5-1; CDR3aa: CASEGTSGSTDYTGELFF; CDR3nt: TGCGCCAGCGAGGGGACTAGCGGGAGCACTGATTACACCGGGGAGCTGTTTTTT
abundance: .; j_gene: TRBJ1-6; d_gene: TRBD1; v_gene: TRBV28; CDR3aa: CASSGRQGRGSPLHF; CDR3nt: TGTGCCAGCAGTGGGAGACAGGGAAGGGGTTCACCCCTCCACTTT
abundance: once; j_gene: TRBJ2-2; d_gene: .; v_gene: TRBV30; CDR3aa: CAWRGGTVSTGELFF; CDR3nt: TGTGCCTGGAGGGGCGGGACAGTCTCCACCGGGGAGCTGTTTTTT
abundance: .; j_gene: TRBJ2-7; d_gene: .; v_gene: TRBV10-2; CDR3aa: CASRHTSYEQYF; CDR3nt: TGCGCCAGCAGACACACCTCCTACGAGCAGTACTTC
abundance: .; j_gene: TRBJ2-2; d_gene: TRBD2; v_gene: TRBV19; CDR3aa: CASSGGLAGTLAGELFF; CDR3nt: TGTGCCAGTAGTGGGGGACTAGCGGGTACCCTTGCCGGGGAGCTGTTTTTT
abundance: .; j_gene: TRBJ1-6; d_gene: TRBD1; v_gene: TRBV4-2; CDR3aa: CASSLTRQGDNSPLHF; CDR3nt: TGTGCCAGCAGCCTAACCCGACAGGGCGACAATTCACCCCTCCACTTT
abundance: .; j_gene: TRBJ1-6; d_gene: TRBD1; v_gene: TRBV7-9; CDR3aa: CASSLEGQGNSPLHF; CDR3nt: TGTGCCAGCAGCTTAGAGGGACAGGGGAATTCACCCCTCCACTTT
abundance: .; j_gene: TRBJ1-1; d_gene: .; v_gene: TRBV5-5; CDR3aa: CASSLEGGGPEAFF; CDR3nt: TGTGCCAGCAGCTTGGAAGGAGGAGGGCCTGAAGCTTTCTTT
abundance: .; j_gene: TRBJ2-1; d_gene: .; v_gene: TRBV5-1; CDR3aa: CASSWTTRQPEQFF; CDR3nt: TGCGCCAGCAGCTGGACGACTAGACAACCTGAGCAGTTCTTC
abundance: .; j_gene: TRBJ2-1; d_gene: TRBD2; v_gene: TRBV27; CDR3aa: CASALTSGGAGEQFF; CDR3nt: TGTGCCAGTGCCTTGACTAGCGGGGGGGCAGGCGAGCAGTTCTTC
abundance: .; j_gene: TRBJ1-2; d_gene: .; v_gene: TRBV28; CDR3aa: CASSFGGNYGYTF; CDR3nt: TGTGCCAGCAGTTTCGGCGGAAACTATGGCTACACCTTC
abundance: .; j_gene: TRBJ2-7; d_gene: .; v_gene: TRBV3-1/TRBV3-2; CDR3aa: CASSLTGIYEQYF; CDR3nt: TGTGCCAGCAGCCTGACAGGCATCTACGAGCAGTACTTC
abundance: .; j_gene: TRBJ1-5; d_gene: .; v_gene: TRBV5-1; CDR3aa: CASSFRGGQPQHF; CDR3nt: TGCGCCAGCAGCTTTAGGGGGGGACAGCCCCAGCATTTT
abundance: once; j_gene: TRBJ1-3; d_gene: .; v_gene: TRBV19; CDR3aa: CASSIDGRGFSGNTIYF; CDR3nt: TGTGCCAGTAGTATAGATGGGAGAGGATTCTCTGGAAACACCATATATTTT
abundance: .; j_gene: TRBJ1-1; d_gene: TRBD1; v_gene: TRBV28; CDR3aa: CASSPMTGVTEAFF; CDR3nt: TGTGCCAGCAGTCCTATGACAGGGGTCACTGAAGCTTTCTTT
abundance: .; j_gene: TRBJ2-7; d_gene: .; v_gene: TRBV3-1/TRBV3-2; CDR3aa: CASSQNPGDTTNF; CDR3nt: TGTGCCAGCAGCCAAAACCCTGGGGACACGACCAACTTC
abundance: .; j_gene: TRBJ2-7; d_gene: .; v_gene: TRBV5-1; CDR3aa: CASSPRAPGFHEQYF; CDR3nt: TGCGCCAGCAGCCCGCGGGCCCCAGGATTCCACGAGCAGTACTTC